This T cell receptor beta chain was found in a study of blood T cell repertoires in COVID-19. Overall study: The cDNA or gDNA used as material had been derived from T cells, B-cell-depleted T cells, or PBMCs.

The germline CDR1 and CDR2 sequences are LNHDA and SQIVND (reference sequence). Trimming shortened V by 6 bases and J by 4 bases, and 18 bases separated the two germline ends. CDR3 length: 15 amino acids. Per the original data handling: Reference gene primer amplification in the assay estimated nucleated cell counts. The assay was immunoSEQ multiplex PCR, and TCRdb's table has in-frame clones only and misses some. V and J calls and clone size are those listed in that table; D and trimming were worked out from the DNA. The sample records 200,000 to 250,000 clones, about 90% being singletons. The V and J genes are TRBV19 and TRBJ1-1; D unclear. This TCR was sampled from a man in his late teens or twenties with active or convalescent COVID-19. Input material: peripheral blood. CDR3 protein: CASRPGYRTGTEAFF. DNA for the CDR3: TGTGCCAGTAGGCCGGGGTATAGGACGGGCACTGAAGCTTTCTTT.